This T cell receptor (beta chain) derives from a study of OX40 agonist ivuxolimab in advanced cancers. Study context: Treatment of patients was with ivuxolimab, an agonistic anti-OX40 (CD134) antibody. The dose-escalation group included hepatocellular carcinoma, melanoma, renal cell carcinoma and head and neck cancer. The dose of intravenous ivuxolimab that patients received every 2 weeks ranged from 0.01 to 10 mg/kg. Study-level findings and limits: At 0.1 to 3.0 mg/kg, clonal expansion of CD4+ and CD8+ blood T cells had occurred by week 6.

The trim removed 5 bases at V and 6 bases at J, leaving 10 bases unmatched. Germline V gene sequence: CDR1 KGHSH, CDR2 LQKENI. The CDR3 sequence is 16 residues long. Using immunoSEQ multiplex PCR, the repertoire was profiled, and TCRdb retains in-frame clones only, with some absent. In the table there are fewer than 25,000 clones, roughly 85% of which are singletons. Concerning this clone itself: Its antigen is undetermined.

This rearrangement joins TRBV18 to TRBJ2-1; TRBD1 agrees at 10 bases. The sequencing used CD4+ or CD8+ T cells sorted from blood, collected in a trial of the OX40 agonist ivuxolimab. The TCR was taken from an adult with an advanced solid tumor such as melanoma, head and neck, liver or kidney cancer. CDR3 loop: CASSSTGTGALNEQFF. CDR3 DNA: TGTGCCAGCTCATCAACCGGGACAGGGGCGCTCAATGAGCAGTTCTTC.